This passage covers 22 T cell receptor beta chains from one sample sequenced in a study of T cell repertoires in cytomegalovirus infection. TCRdb independently ran MiXCR on the reads; one entry per CDR3 protein. The data show approximately 500,000 distinct CDR3 sequences, with 16% seen just once and roughly a quarter held by the top ten. Sequencing input: CD8+ T cells from PBMCs. These receptors all come from a human donor in good health (CMV status not recorded). Some clones in this sample may be carry-over from other donors' samples.

V usage is TRBV29-1 and J usage is TRBJ1-1, with a possible D match to TRBD1 (6 bases). V lost 4 bases and J 4 bases, leaving 7 bases between the germline ends. This CDR3 is built from 11 residues. CDR1 and CDR2 from the germline V gene are SQVTM and ANQGSEA. CDR3 DNA sequence: TGCAGCGTTGGCAGGGGCACTGAAGCTTTCTTT. As protein: CSVGRGTEAFF.

The V gene is TRBV27, the J gene TRBJ1-1; 10 bases map to TRBD1. The CDR3 runs to 13 residues. Germline trimming cut 5 bases from V and 11 bases from J; bases unmatched to any gene: 8. Germline CDR1 MNHEY, CDR2 SMNVEV (reference sequence). The CDR3 coding sequence is TGTGCCAGCAGTCTCGCGACAGGGGGCCTGGCTTTCTTT. As protein: CASSLATGGLAFF.

A remark on this clonotype: Being one base from a much bigger clone, this may be a read error. This chain connects TRBV15 to TRBJ2-2; tentative D call: TRBD1 (6 bases). The CDR3 runs 17 residues. Per germline, CDR1 LNHNV and CDR2 YYDKDF (reference sequence). The CDR3 region has the DNA TGTGCCACCAGCGGAGATCAGGGGAGTAGGAACACCGGGGAGCTGTTTTTT. Protein product: CATSGDQGSRNTGELFF.

As concerns this clonotype: With a much larger clone just one base away, this may be a read error. CDR3: CTSSFVREAFF. The CDR3 nucleotides read TGTACCAGCAGCTTTGTACGTGAAGCTTTCTTT. The chain couples TRBV7-9 to TRBJ1-1; D not resolved. CDR1 and CDR2 (germline): SEHNR, FQNEAQ (reference sequence). This CDR3 is built from 11 residues.

This clonotype was detected a few times. The V gene is TRBV6-1, the J gene TRBJ2-1, with 7 nucleotides matching TRBD1. Germline loops: CDR1 MNHNS, CDR2 SASEGT. This CDR3 region has 15 residues. The V and J ends lost 4 bases and 5 bases, in that order; junction bases with no gene match: 8. The CDR3 DNA reads as TGTGCCAGCAGTGTCCCCGGGACAGTACACAATGAGCAGTTCTTC. Protein: CASSVPGTVHNEQFF.

Of note for this clonotype: One end of the junction varies from germline; a read error may be responsible. The gene calls are TRBV20-1 and TRBJ2-7; 10 bases fit TRBD2. The CDR3 spans 15 residues. The germline CDR1 and CDR2 sequences are DFQATT and SNEGSKA (reference sequence). The CDR3 sequence is CSARPAAGGYYVQYF. Written as DNA, the CDR3 is TGCAGTGCTAGGCCCGCAGCGGGAGGGTATTACGTGCAGTACTTC.

J is TRBJ1-6 and V is TRBV10-3; D is possibly TRBD1 (6 bases). The germline CDR1 and CDR2 sequences are ENHRY and SYGVKD. V gave up 2 bases and J gave up 10 bases, with 12 bases separating them. The CDR3 has 14 residues. CDR3 coding DNA: TGTGCCATCAGTGAGGCCACAGGGCACTCACCCCTCCACTTT. Translating it yields CAISEATGHSPLHF.

V and J are TRBV6-6 and TRBJ1-6; D is unresolved. The CDR3 contains 16 residues. Trimming stripped 0 bases from V and 8 bases from J, with 14 bases between. The V gene's germline CDR1 is MNHNY and CDR2 SVGAGI (reference sequence). The CDR3 sequence is CASSYSIGRVDSPLHF. The CDR3 DNA follows: TGTGCCAGCAGTTACTCGATTGGGAGGGTTGATTCACCCCTCCACTTT.

There are a few counts of this clonotype. The chain has TRBV14 and TRBJ2-7; tentatively, D is TRBD2 (6 bases). Trimming cost V 0 bases and J 2 bases, with 14 bases left between them. This CDR3 is 16 amino acids long. Germline CDR1 is SGHDN and CDR2 is FVKESK. The chain's CDR3 is CASSQEGGKNPYEQYF. CDR3 DNA sequence: TGTGCCAGCAGCCAAGAGGGCGGGAAAAATCCCTACGAGCAGTACTTC.

The gene calls are TRBV5-1 and TRBJ2-3; D is ambiguous. The CDR3 contains 14 residues. The germline V gene encodes CDR1 SGHRS and CDR2 YFSETQ. Trimming took off 4 bases at V and 4 bases at J, with 13 bases between the two ends. CDR3 DNA: TGCGCCAGCAGCCCCGGGCAGGATGCAGATACGCAGTATTTT. Amino acid sequence: CASSPGQDADTQYF.

The table lists this clonotype with a few counts. The rearrangement uses TRBV19 and TRBJ1-1; tentatively, D is TRBD1 (6 bases). The V and J ends lost 3 bases and 6 bases respectively, with 20 bases between them. Germline values: CDR1 LNHDA, CDR2 SQIVND (reference sequence). This CDR3 contains 16 residues. CDR3 bases: TGTGCCAGTAGTATCGGGACATCATTTAGGAGTGCTGAAGCTTTCTTT. Protein sequence: CASSIGTSFRSAEAFF.

This clonotype was seen many times. The chain combines TRBV7-2 with TRBJ2-5, with unresolved D. Germline V gene sequence: CDR1 SGHTA, CDR2 FQGNSA. The germline V and J ends were trimmed by 8 bases and 5 bases, with 9 bases remaining between them. This CDR3 is built from 11 residues. CDR3 in amino acids: CASGVGETQYF. In DNA, the CDR3 is TGTGCCAGCGGCGTGGGGGAGACCCAGTACTTC.

This clonotype came up a few times. The chain employs TRBV12-5 and TRBJ1-2, with a weak D call TRBD1 (6 bases). This CDR3 region has 13 residues. V shed 6 bases and J shed 8 bases, with 16 bases lying between them. Per germline, CDR1 LGHNT and CDR2 FRNRAP. The CDR3 protein is CASGRGPRLGYTF. CDR3 DNA sequence: TGTGCTAGTGGCAGGGGCCCGCGTTTGGGCTACACCTTC.

This clonotype came up a few times. The chain couples TRBV29-1 to TRBJ2-7; TRBD2 might be the D (5 bases). Germline CDR1 is SQVTM and CDR2 is ANQGSEA. This CDR3 has 11 amino acids. Trimming left V 0 bases short and J 5 bases short, with 5 bases between. CDR3 DNA: TGCAGCGTTGAAGACGGGGACGAGCAGTACTTC. This encodes CSVEDGDEQYF.

This clonotype was seen only a few times. This chain connects TRBV5-1 to TRBJ2-3; possibly TRBD1 for D (6 bases). Per germline, CDR1 SGHRS and CDR2 YFSETQ. V was shortened by 4 bases and J by 2 bases, with 11 bases between the two germline ends. CDR3 length: 14 amino acids. The CDR3: CASSGWDTTDTQYF. CDR3 coding DNA: TGCGCCAGCAGCGGGTGGGACACCACAGATACGCAGTATTTT.

Only a few counts were recorded for this clonotype. V usage is TRBV4-1 and J usage is TRBJ2-7; 8 bases are a match to TRBD1. The CDR3 extends over 14 amino acids. V trimming: 4 bases; J trimming: 2 bases; junction bases outside the gene matches: 4. Germline lookup yields CDR1 MGHRA and CDR2 YSYEKL. This CDR3 is CASSPSTGAYEQYF. The DNA of the CDR3 is TGCGCCAGCAGCCCTTCGACAGGGGCCTACGAGCAGTACTTC.

This clonotype was observed at least ten times. V is TRBV28 and J is TRBJ1-1; unclear D gene. CDR1 is MDHEN, CDR2 SYDVKM, per germline. This CDR3 is built from 14 residues. V was pared by 1 base and J by 8 bases, with 14 bases between. CDR3 DNA sequence: TGTGCCAGCAGTTTATTCTTACACGGCCTCGAAGCTTTCTTT. Its translation: CASSLFLHGLEAFF.

J is TRBJ2-7 and V is TRBV18, with TRBD1 matching over 9 bases. Germline V CDR1 and CDR2: KGHSH, LQKENI. CDR3 length equals 17 residues. V lost 1 base, J lost 3 bases, and 10 bases stayed unmatched. CDR3 sequence: CASSPLVGQGRLYEQYF. Written as DNA, the CDR3 is TGTGCCAGCTCACCACTGGTGGGACAGGGACGCCTCTACGAGCAGTACTTC.

This clonotype has ten or more counts. This chain links TRBV7-6 with TRBJ2-7, with D perhaps assigned TRBD1 or TRBD2 (5 bases each). Germline V CDR1 and CDR2: SGHVS, FNYEAQ. The length of the CDR3 is 15 residues. V dropped 5 bases and J dropped 3 bases, with 17 bases sitting between them. The CDR3 region has the DNA TGTGCCAGCAGCCCCCGAGGGGCCCCATACTACGAGCAGTACTTC. Its translation: CASSPRGAPYYEQYF. The variable domain in full, with the rest retrieved from reference TRBV7-6 and TRBJ2-7, is GAGVSQSPRYKVTKRGQDVALRCDPISGHVSLYWYRQALGQGPEFLTYFNYEAQQDKSGLPNDRFSAERPEGSISTLTIQRTEQRDSAMYRCASSPRGAPYYEQYFGPGTRLTVT.

A note on this clonotype: A much larger clone is a single base away; this may be a read error. The rearrangement joins TRBV27 to TRBJ1-2; D may be TRBD1 (6 bases). Germline lookup yields CDR1 MNHEY and CDR2 SMNVEV (reference sequence). The CDR3 spans 15 residues. CDR3 amino acids: CASSLVFGGRYVYTF. CDR3 bases: TGTGCCAGCAGTTTGGTCTTTGGGGGCCGCTATGTCTACACCTTC.

This clonotype was seen only once. A much larger clone lies a single base off, so this may be a read error. The rearrangement joins TRBV6-6 to TRBJ1-1, with 8 bases that match TRBD1. CDR3 length: 17 amino acids. V lost 8 bases and J lost 3; bases outside the gene matches: 17. Per germline, CDR1 MNHNY and CDR2 SVGAGI (reference sequence). The CDR3 region is CASGPFPMDREDTEAFF. CDR3 nucleotide sequence: TGTGCCAGCGGTCCTTTCCCTATGGACAGGGAGGACACTGAAGCTTTCTTT.

This clonotype was seen repeatedly, ten times or more. The V call is TRBV11-3, the J call TRBJ2-2, with a possible D match to TRBD1 (6 bases). This CDR3 contains 14 residues. The V end was cut by 5 bases, the J end by 6 bases, with 13 bases between. CDR1 and CDR2 from the germline V gene are SGHNT and YENEEA. This CDR3 reads CASSADPGAGELFF. The CDR3 DNA reads TGTGCCAGCAGCGCCGACCCAGGGGCCGGGGAGCTGTTTTTT.